This TCR beta chain was observed in a study of blood T cell repertoires in COVID-19. Trimming removed 0 bases from V and 11 bases from J, with 14 bases in between. Germline CDR1 LGHDT, CDR2 YNNKEL (reference sequence). The CDR3 runs 14 residues. Generated by immunoSEQ multiplex PCR, the TCRdb table keeps only in-frame clones and is missing some. The sample yields around 230,000 clones, roughly 85% seen once. This chain connects TRBV3-1 (or the pseudogene TRBV3-2) to TRBJ2-1; TRBD2 might be the D (6 bases). What was sequenced was PBMCs or T cells enriched from blood (not recorded which). The sequence was obtained from a woman between 35 and 50 years old with acute COVID-19. In DNA form, the CDR3 reads TGTGCCAGCAGCCAAGATAGAGGACTACAAAAGCAGTTCTTC. Translating gives CASSQDRGLQKQFF.